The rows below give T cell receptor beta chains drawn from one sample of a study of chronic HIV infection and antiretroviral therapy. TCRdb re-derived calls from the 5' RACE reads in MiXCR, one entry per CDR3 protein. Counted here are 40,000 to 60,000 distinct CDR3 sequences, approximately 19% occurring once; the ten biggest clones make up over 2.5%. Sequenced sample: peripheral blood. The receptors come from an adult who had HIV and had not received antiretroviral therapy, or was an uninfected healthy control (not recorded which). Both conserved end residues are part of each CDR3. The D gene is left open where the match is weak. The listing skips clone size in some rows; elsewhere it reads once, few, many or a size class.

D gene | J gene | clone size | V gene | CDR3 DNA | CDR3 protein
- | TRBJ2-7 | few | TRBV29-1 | TGCAGCGTTGAGGGGCAGGTTGACGAGCAGTACTTC | CSVEGQVDEQYF
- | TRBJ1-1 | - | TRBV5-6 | TGTGCCAGCACCGCCCCATTCCGGAACACTGAAGCTTTCTTT | CASTAPFRNTEAFF
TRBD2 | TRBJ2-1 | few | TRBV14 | TGTGCCAGCAGCCGCCTCAGGGGGCCTAGCGGGGGCAATGAGCAGTTCTTC | CASSRLRGPSGGNEQFF
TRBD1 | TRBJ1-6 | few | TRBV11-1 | TGTGCCAGCAGCTCCGTCGGGACAGCAGTCTATAATTCACCCCTCCACTTT | CASSSVGTAVYNSPLHF
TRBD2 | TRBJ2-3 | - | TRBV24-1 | TGTGCCACCAGTGATAAGAGGACTAGCGGCTACACAGATACGCAGTATTTT | CATSDKRTSGYTDTQYF
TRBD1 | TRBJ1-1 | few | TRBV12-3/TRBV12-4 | TGTGCCAGCACTTTCTCCGGGACAGGGTTTGCTTTCTTT | CASTFSGTGFAFF
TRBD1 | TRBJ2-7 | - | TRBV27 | TGTGCCAGCAGAGTACAGGGGGCCATCTACGAGCAGTACTTC | CASRVQGAIYEQYF
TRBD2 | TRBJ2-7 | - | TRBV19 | TGTGCCAGTAGTCAATCTAGCGGAAGACCCTACGAGCAGTACTTC | CASSQSSGRPYEQYF
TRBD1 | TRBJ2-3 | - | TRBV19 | TGTGCCAGTAGTGGACAGGGAACAGATACGCAGTATTTT | CASSGQGTDTQYF
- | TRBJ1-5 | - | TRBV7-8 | TGTGCCAGCAGCTTAGCGCGGCAGGGCGGTCAGCCCCAGCATTTT | CASSLARQGGQPQHF
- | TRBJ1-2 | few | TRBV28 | TGTGCCAGCAGAAGTCCAGGACTCTATGGCTACACCTTC | CASRSPGLYGYTF
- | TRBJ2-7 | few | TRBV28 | TGTGCCAGCAGTCCCCGAGGGGTGGCCTACGAGCAGTACTTC | CASSPRGVAYEQYF
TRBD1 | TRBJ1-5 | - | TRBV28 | TGTGCCAGCAGTTTAGAGGGACAGGGGAGTCAGCCCCAGCATTTT | CASSLEGQGSQPQHF
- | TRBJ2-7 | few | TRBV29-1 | TGCAGCGTTCAGACGGTAGAGTCCTACGAGCAGTACTTC | CSVQTVESYEQYF
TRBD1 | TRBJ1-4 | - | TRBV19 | TGTGCCAGTAGTAGAGGACAGGGCTCCGGTAATGAAAAACTGTTTTTT | CASSRGQGSGNEKLFF
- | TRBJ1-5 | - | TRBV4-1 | TGCGCCAGCAGCCAAGCACTCGTACGCCAGCCCCAGCATTTT | CASSQALVRQPQHF
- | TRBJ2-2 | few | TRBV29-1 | TGCAGCGTTGCCACCGGGGGCTACACCGGGGAGCTGTTTTTT | CSVATGGYTGELFF
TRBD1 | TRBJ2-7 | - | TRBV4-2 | TGTGCCAGCAGCCAAGAATGGACAGGGATCTCCTACGAGCAGTACTTC | CASSQEWTGISYEQYF
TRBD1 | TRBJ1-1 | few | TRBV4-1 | TGCGCCAGCAGCAAAAACAGGGGGTCGAACACTGAAGCTTTCTTT | CASSKNRGSNTEAFF
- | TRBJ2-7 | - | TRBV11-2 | TGTGCCAGCAGCTTAGGAGGTGGCGAGAACTACGAGCAGTACTTC | CASSLGGGENYEQYF
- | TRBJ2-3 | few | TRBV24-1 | TGTGCCACCAGTCCTGGGGGGTTTCTTGGCACAGATACGCAGTATTTT | CATSPGGFLGTDTQYF
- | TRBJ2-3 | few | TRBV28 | TGTGCCAGTAGGAGCGTGGATACGCAGTATTTT | CASRSVDTQYF
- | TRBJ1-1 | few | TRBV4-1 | TGCGCCAGCAGAAACAGGGCCTCGAACACTGAAGCTTTCTTT | CASRNRASNTEAFF
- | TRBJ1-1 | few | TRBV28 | TGTGCCAGCAGGGAAGGGGGCACTGAAGCTTTCTTT | CASREGGTEAFF
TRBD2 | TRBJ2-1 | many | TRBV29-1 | TGCAGCGTTGCCATTGATTGGCGGGAGGGCCGATCTGAGCAGTTCTTC | CSVAIDWREGRSEQFF
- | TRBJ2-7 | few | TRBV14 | TGTGCCAGCAGCCCCACGGTTTTCAGGGAGACCTACGAGCAGTACTTC | CASSPTVFRETYEQYF
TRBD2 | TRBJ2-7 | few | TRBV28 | TGTGCCAGCAGTCCCGTGTTGAAGACTAGCGGGACCCGGGAGCAGTACTTC | CASSPVLKTSGTREQYF
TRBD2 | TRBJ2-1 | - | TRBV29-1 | TGCAGCCTAGGACTAGCGGGAGGACCAGACTATGAGCAGTTCTTC | CSLGLAGGPDYEQFF
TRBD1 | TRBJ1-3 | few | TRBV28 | TGTGCCAGCAGGCTGGACAGGCACTCTGGAAACACCATATATTTT | CASRLDRHSGNTIYF
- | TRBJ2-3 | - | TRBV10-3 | TGTGCCATCAAGAAGGATACGACAGATACGCAGTATTTT | CAIKKDTTDTQYF
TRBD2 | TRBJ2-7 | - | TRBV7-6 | TGTGCCAGCAGCCTAAGCGGGAGTAGGTACGAGCAGTACTTC | CASSLSGSRYEQYF
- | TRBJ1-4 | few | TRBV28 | TGTGCCAGCAGAGTACAGGGCGGGACTAATGAAAAACTGTTTTTT | CASRVQGGTNEKLFF
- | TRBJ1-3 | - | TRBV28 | TGTGCCAGCAGCCCTGACAGGCCTGGAAACACCATATATTTT | CASSPDRPGNTIYF
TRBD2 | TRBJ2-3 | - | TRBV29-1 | TGCAGCGTTGAACCGGGACTAGCGGACACAGATACGCAGTATTTT | CSVEPGLADTDTQYF
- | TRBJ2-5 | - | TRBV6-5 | TGTGCCAGCAGCTCCTCCGGGACGCCGGAGGAGACCCAGTACTTC | CASSSSGTPEETQYF
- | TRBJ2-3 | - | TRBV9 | TGTGCCAGCAGCGTAGGTATCCCGAATACAGATACGCAGTATTTT | CASSVGIPNTDTQYF
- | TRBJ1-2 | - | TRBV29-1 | TGCAGCGCTGCCATTGGGAGCTCCTATGGCTACACCTTC | CSAAIGSSYGYTF
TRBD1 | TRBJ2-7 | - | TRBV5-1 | TGCGCCAGCAGCGTCGAGGGGGCAAGCGAGCAGTACTTC | CASSVEGASEQYF
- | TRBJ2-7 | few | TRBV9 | TGTGCCAGCAGCCCGACGGTGAGCTCCTACGAGCAGTACTTC | CASSPTVSSYEQYF
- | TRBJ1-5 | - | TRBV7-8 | TGTGCCAGCAGAGGGGACAGCAATCAGCCCCAGCATTTT | CASRGDSNQPQHF
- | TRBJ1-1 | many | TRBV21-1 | TGTGCCAGCAGCAAAGGTGACGGGACTGAAGCTTTCTTT | CASSKGDGTEAFF
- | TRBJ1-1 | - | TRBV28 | TGTGCCAGCAGTCCCCCCCGGGGAAGGACTGAAGCTTTCTTT | CASSPPRGRTEAFF